The following is a TCR beta chain sequence with its context. The antigen is undetermined. V lost 4 bases, J lost 5 bases, and 11 bases stayed unmatched. The germline V gene encodes CDR1 SGHDT and CDR2 YYEEEE. The CDR3 sequence is 16 residues long. The sample originates from a study of T cell responses to AZD1222 COVID-19 vaccine. Using immunoSEQ multiplex PCR, the repertoire was profiled, and TCRdb retains in-frame clones only, with some absent. The table shows some 140,000 clones, with approximately 87% occurring only once. Broader study findings: Increases in Spike-specific TCR breadth and depth were seen after two AZD1222 doses.

The TCR sequence derives from an adult in good health. Material: peripheral blood, obtained on day 0 of MenACWY control vaccination. V usage is TRBV5-6 and J usage is TRBJ1-1, with 10 bases fitting TRBD1. The CDR3, as DNA: TGTGCCAGCAGCCCCCGGACAGGGGGACAAGGGACTGAAGCTTTCTTT. Encoded protein: CASSPRTGGQGTEAFF.